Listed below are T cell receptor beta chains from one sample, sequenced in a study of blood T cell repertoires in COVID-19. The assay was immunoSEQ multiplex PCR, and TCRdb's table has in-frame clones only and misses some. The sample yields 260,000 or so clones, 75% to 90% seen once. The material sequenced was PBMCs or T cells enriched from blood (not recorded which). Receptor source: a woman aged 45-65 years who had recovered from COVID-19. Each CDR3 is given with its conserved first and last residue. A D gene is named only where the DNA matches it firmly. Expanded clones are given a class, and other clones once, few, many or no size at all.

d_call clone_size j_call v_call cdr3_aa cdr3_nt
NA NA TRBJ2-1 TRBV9 CASSVAGYNEQFF TGTGCCAGCAGCGTTGCCGGTTACAATGAGCAGTTCTTC
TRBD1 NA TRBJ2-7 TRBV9 CASSAGTGSSYEQYF TGTGCCAGCAGCGCCGGGACAGGGAGCTCCTACGAGCAGTACTTC
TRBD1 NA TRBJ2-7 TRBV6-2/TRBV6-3 CASSGSSTGGLREQYF TGTGCCAGCAGTGGGTCATCCACAGGGGGATTAAGGGAGCAGTACTTC
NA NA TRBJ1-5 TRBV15 CATSRDQGGTVNQPQHF TGTGCCACCAGCAGAGATCAGGGAGGGACGGTCAATCAGCCCCAGCATTTT
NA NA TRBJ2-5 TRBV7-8 CASSLQGWLETQYF TGTGCCAGCAGCCTACAGGGCTGGTTAGAGACCCAGTACTTC
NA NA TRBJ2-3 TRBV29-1 CSVGRGGLTDTQYF TGCAGCGTTGGGCGAGGGGGTTTGACAGATACGCAGTATTTT
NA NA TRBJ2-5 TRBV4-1 CASSPRGGAIEETQYF TGCGCCAGCAGCCCTAGGGGGGGGGCCATAGAAGAGACCCAGTACTTC
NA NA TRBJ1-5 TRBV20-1 CSASRLAANQPQHF TGCAGTGCTAGTCGCCTGGCCGCCAATCAGCCCCAGCATTTT
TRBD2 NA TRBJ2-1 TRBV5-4 CASSLGLASYNEQFF TGTGCCAGCAGCTTGGGACTAGCGAGCTACAATGAGCAGTTCTTC
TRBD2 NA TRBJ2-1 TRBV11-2 CASSLELATDEQFF TGTGCCAGCAGCTTAGAACTAGCGACGGATGAGCAGTTCTTC
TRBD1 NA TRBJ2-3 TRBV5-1 CASSRDRGTDTQYF TGCGCCAGCAGCCGGGACAGGGGTACAGATACGCAGTATTTT
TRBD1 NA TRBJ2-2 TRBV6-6 CASSYSGTGTTGELFF TGTGCCAGCAGTTACTCTGGGACAGGGACCACCGGGGAGCTGTTTTTT
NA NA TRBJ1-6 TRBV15 CATSRDSRVNSPLHF TGTGCCACCAGCAGAGATTCCAGGGTAAATTCACCCCTCCACTTT
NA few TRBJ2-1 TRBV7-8 CASSSALQGLQFF TGTGCCAGCAGCTCAGCACTACAGGGTTTGCAGTTCTTC
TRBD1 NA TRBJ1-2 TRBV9 CASSPMDRGHYGYTF TGTGCCAGCAGCCCGATGGACAGGGGGCACTATGGCTACACCTTC
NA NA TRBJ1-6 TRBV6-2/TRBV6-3 CASSYRGSSYNSPLHF TGTGCCAGCAGTTACAGAGGGAGCTCCTATAATTCACCCCTCCACTTT
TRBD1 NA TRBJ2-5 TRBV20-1 CSASFGQGVAGKETQYF TGCAGTGCTAGTTTCGGACAGGGAGTCGCGGGTAAAGAGACCCAGTACTTC
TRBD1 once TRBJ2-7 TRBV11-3 CASSFGQGASDEQYF TGTGCCAGCAGCTTCGGACAGGGGGCCTCTGACGAGCAGTACTTC
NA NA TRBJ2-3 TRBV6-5 CASSRLGSDTQYF TGTGCCAGCAGCCGACTAGGGTCGGATACGCAGTATTTT
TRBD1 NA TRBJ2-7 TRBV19 CASSTSGTGGRHEQYF TGTGCCAGTAGTACCTCTGGGACAGGGGGCAGGCACGAGCAGTACTTC
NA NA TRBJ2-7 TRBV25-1 CASSGDNYEQYF TGTGCCAGCAGCGGGGACAACTACGAGCAGTACTTC
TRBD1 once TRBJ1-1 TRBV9 CASSARDRDTEAFF TGTGCCAGCAGCGCCCGGGACAGGGACACTGAAGCTTTCTTT
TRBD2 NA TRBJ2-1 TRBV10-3 CAISESDSGRGYNEQFF TGTGCCATCAGTGAGTCGGATAGCGGGAGAGGATACAATGAGCAGTTCTTC
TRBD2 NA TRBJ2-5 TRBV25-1 CASSAGSGAVQETQYF TGTGCCAGCAGTGCCGGTAGCGGGGCGGTTCAAGAGACCCAGTACTTC